This T cell receptor beta chain comes out of a study of blood T cell repertoires in COVID-19. About the study: From the United States, Italy and Spain came samples of acute and convalescent COVID-19. PBMCs, B-cell-depleted T cells, or T cells were the source of the cDNA or gDNA that made up the material.

In germline, CDR1 is LNHDA, CDR2 SQIVND (reference sequence). V lost 3 bases and J lost 6, with 15 bases in between. The CDR3 runs to 15 residues. Data came from immunoSEQ multiplex PCR; TCRdb stores just in-frame clones and leaves some out. The table has some 83,000 clones, approximately 90% seen once. The sequencing input was peripheral blood. The chain employs TRBV19 and TRBJ1-5; no reliable D call. The clonotype was recovered from a man aged 55 to 70 with acute or convalescent COVID-19. The CDR3 nucleotides read TGTGCCAGTAGTATCCCCCTTAATCGGGGTCAGCCCCAGCATTTT. It codes for CASSIPLNRGQPQHF.